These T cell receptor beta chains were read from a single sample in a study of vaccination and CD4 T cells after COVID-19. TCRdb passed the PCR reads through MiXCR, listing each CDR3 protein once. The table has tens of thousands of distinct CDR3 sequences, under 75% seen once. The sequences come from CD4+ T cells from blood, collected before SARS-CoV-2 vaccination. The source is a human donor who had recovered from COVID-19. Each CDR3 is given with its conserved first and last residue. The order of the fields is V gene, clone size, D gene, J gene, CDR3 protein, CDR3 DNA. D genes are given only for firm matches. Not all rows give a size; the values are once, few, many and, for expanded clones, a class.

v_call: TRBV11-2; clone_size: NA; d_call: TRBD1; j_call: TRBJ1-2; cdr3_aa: CASSSPGTERAGYTF; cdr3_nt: TGTGCCAGCAGCTCCCCCGGGACAGAGCGCGCAGGCTACACCTTC
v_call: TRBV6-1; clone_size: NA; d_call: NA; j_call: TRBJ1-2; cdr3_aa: CASSEARNYGYTF; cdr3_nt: TGTGCCAGCAGTGAAGCACGGAACTATGGCTACACCTTC
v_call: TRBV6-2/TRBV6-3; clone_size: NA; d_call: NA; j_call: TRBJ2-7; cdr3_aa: CASSSKTYEQYF; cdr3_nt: TGTGCCAGCAGTTCCAAAACCTACGAGCAGTACTTC
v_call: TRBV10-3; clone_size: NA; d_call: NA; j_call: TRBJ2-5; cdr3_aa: CAISERWSKETQYF; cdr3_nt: TGTGCCATCAGTGAGAGGTGGTCTAAAGAGACCCAGTACTTC
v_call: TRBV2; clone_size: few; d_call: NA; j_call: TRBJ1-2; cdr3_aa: CASSVGDSGYTF; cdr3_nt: TGTGCCAGCAGTGTAGGGGATAGCGGCTACACCTTC
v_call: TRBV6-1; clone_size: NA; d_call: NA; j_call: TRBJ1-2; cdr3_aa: CASTERGNYGYTF; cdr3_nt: TGTGCCAGCACCGAACGGGGGAACTATGGCTACACCTTC
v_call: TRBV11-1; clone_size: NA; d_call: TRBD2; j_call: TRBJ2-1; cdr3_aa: CASSPGAGLAVINEQFF; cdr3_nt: TGTGCCAGCAGCCCGGGGGCCGGACTAGCGGTGATCAATGAGCAGTTCTTC
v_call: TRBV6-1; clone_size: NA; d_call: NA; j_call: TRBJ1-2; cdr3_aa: CASSEGGGYGYTF; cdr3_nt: TGTGCCAGCAGTGAAGGGGGGGGCTATGGCTACACCTTC
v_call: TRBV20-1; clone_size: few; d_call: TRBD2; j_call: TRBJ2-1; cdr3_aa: CSARGSSGRPLIEQFF; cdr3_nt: TGCAGTGCTAGAGGTTCTAGCGGGAGGCCCTTAATTGAGCAGTTCTTC
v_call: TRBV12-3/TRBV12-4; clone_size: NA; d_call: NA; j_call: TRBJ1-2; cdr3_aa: CASSNSNYGYTF; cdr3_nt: TGTGCCAGCAGTAATTCTAACTATGGCTACACCTTC
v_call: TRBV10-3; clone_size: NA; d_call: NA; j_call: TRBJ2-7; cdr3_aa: CAISDMRVRTYEQYF; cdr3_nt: TGTGCCATCAGTGATATGCGGGTTCGCACCTACGAGCAGTACTTC
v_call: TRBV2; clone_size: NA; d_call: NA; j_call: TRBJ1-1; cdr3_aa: CASSQLKAFF; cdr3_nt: TGTGCCAGCAGCCAACTAAAAGCTTTCTTT
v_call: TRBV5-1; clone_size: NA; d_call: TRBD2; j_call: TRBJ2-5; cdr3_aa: CASTFSGRAGETQYF; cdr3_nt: TGCGCCAGCACTTTTAGCGGGAGGGCCGGAGAGACCCAGTACTTC
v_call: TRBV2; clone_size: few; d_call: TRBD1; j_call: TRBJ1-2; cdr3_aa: CASSEEQGYGYTF; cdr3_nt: TGTGCCAGCAGTGAAGAACAGGGGTATGGCTACACCTTC
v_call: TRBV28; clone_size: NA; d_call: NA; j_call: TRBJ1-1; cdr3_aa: CASSLVVLGTEAFF; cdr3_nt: TGTGCCAGCAGTTTAGTGGTTTTGGGCACTGAAGCTTTCTTT
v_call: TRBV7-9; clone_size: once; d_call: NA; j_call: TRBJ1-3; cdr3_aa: CASSYRGLGDSGNTIYF; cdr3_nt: TGTGCCAGCAGCTACCGGGGTCTAGGAGACTCTGGAAACACCATATATTTT
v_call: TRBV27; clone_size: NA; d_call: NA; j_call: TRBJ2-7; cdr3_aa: CASWARDGVYEQYF; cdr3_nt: TGTGCCAGCTGGGCCCGGGACGGGGTCTACGAGCAGTACTTC
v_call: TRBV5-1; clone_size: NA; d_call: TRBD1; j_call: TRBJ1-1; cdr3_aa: CASSSPPQGDTEAFF; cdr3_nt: TGCGCCAGCAGCTCACCCCCGCAGGGGGACACTGAAGCTTTCTTT
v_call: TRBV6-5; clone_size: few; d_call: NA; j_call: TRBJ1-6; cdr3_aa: CASSYSEGLDSPLHF; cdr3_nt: TGTGCCAGCAGTTACTCGGAGGGGCTGGATTCACCCCTCCACTTT
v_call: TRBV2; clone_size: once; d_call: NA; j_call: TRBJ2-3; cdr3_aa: CASSEEWTTGTDTQYF; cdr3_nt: TGTGCCAGCAGTGAAGAGTGGACTACGGGCACAGATACGCAGTATTTT
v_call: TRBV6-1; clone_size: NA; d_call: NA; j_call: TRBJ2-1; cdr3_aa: CASSGTRNSYNEQFF; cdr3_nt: TGTGCCAGCAGTGGGACACGGAACTCCTACAATGAGCAGTTCTTC
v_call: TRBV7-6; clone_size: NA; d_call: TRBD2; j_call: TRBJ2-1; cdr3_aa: CASSVLAGGINEQFF; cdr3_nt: TGTGCCAGCAGTGTACTAGCGGGAGGGATCAATGAGCAGTTCTTC
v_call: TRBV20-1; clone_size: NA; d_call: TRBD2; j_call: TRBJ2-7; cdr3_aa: CSARVSGGRGEQYF; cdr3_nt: TGCAGTGCCCGCGTCTCGGGAGGGCGCGGAGAGCAGTACTTC
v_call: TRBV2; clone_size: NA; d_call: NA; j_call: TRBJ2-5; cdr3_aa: CASSGGPQAETQYF; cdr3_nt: TGTGCCAGCAGTGGGGGACCGCAGGCAGAGACCCAGTACTTC
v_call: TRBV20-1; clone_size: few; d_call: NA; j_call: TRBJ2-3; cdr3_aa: CSARLAGSTDTQYF; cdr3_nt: TGCAGTGCTAGATTGGCAGGGAGCACAGATACGCAGTATTTT
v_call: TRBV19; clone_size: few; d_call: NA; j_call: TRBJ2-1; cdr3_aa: CASRSGRVYNEQFF; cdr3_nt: TGTGCCTCTCGATCCGGACGGGTATACAATGAGCAGTTCTTC
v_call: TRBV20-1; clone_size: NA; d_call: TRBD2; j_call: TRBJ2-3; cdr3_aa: CSVSGGGPTDTQYF; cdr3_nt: TGCAGTGTGTCGGGAGGAGGTCCTACAGATACGCAGTATTTT
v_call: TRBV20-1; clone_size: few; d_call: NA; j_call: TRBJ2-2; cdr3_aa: CSARDSLGRGIVTNTGELFF; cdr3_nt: TGCAGTGCTAGAGATTCGCTGGGCAGGGGTATCGTTACGAACACCGGGGAGCTGTTTTTT